This T cell receptor beta chain was found in a study of cytomegalovirus exposure and HLA in healthy donors. Study-wide background: Earlier, 95 million to 130 million unique TCR beta sequences were recovered from 200 million or so T cells by an analysis.

The PCR employed 60 Vbeta primers together with 13 Jbeta primers. Data came from immunoSEQ multiplex PCR; TCRdb stores just in-frame clones and leaves some out. The table has some 85,000 clones, about 74% seen once. Study-level results: Later work found most CMV-associated TCR beta chains apparently HLA-restricted. The study labeled under 200 TCR beta chains cytomegalovirus-associated. 87-base-pair reads could not separate some V segments, including TRBV6-2 and TRBV6-3.

Comment on this clone: The antigen is undetermined.

CDR1 is SEHNR and CDR2 is FQNEAQ in the germline V gene (reference sequence). V shed 4 bases and J shed 7 bases, with 14 bases lying between them. The CDR3 runs to 14 residues. Sequences were obtained from PBMCs. This receptor was identified in a young man in good health and CMV-seronegative. The chain carries TRBV7-9 and TRBJ1-5, with D perhaps matching TRBD1 (5 bases). This CDR3 is CASSSTDSRQPQHF. The DNA of the CDR3 is TGTGCCAGCAGCTCGACCGACAGCAGGCAGCCCCAGCATTTT.